This T cell receptor beta chain was observed in a study of beta chain features in type 1 diabetes. Regarding this clone: Its antigen is still unknown.

Study outcomes and limitations: Significant though moderate, a shortening of TCRB CDR3s appeared in all four CD4+ subsets of Type 1 diabetes patients.

cDNA synthesis used the whole RNA isolate, giving expressed TCRB sequences. The assay was immunoSEQ multiplex PCR, and TCRdb's table has in-frame clones only and misses some. The sample lists about 660,000 clones, about 14% occurring once. The sequence came from a man between 18 and 35 years old with type 1 diabetes. Sequencing used naive CD4+ T cells from blood.

DNA of the CDR3: TGTGCCACTAGAGCGCCTAGTAGTAATGAGCAGTTCTTC. It codes for CATRAPSSNEQFF. The chain has TRBV28 and TRBJ2-1; no clear D. CDR1 is MDHEN, CDR2 SYDVKM, per germline. The CDR3 loop spans 13 amino acids. V was pared by 10 bases and J by 7 bases, with 17 bases between.